This record concerns one T cell receptor beta chain sequence. These data are taken from a study of blood T cell repertoires in COVID-19. The table came from immunoSEQ multiplex PCR; TCRdb's copy has only in-frame clones and leaves some out. In the table there are 350,000 to 450,000 clones, about nine tenths of which are singletons. Trimming removed 6 bases from V and 3 bases from J, with 23 bases in between. This CDR3 has 18 amino acids. CDR1 is SGHNT, CDR2 YENEEA, per germline. The chain employs TRBV11-3 and TRBJ2-2; tentatively, D is TRBD2 (6 bases). The sample comprised PBMCs or T cells enriched from blood (not recorded which). The source of this sequence is a woman aged 40 to 50 who had been exposed to COVID-19. CDR3 DNA: TGTGCCAGCAGTTCTAGTATGGGGAGTGGGGACTACACCGGGGAGCTGTTTTTT. Residues: CASSSSMGSGDYTGELFF.